What follows are 31 T cell receptor beta chains derived from one specimen sequenced in a study of shared clonotypes between healthy human individuals. Assay used: immunoSEQ multiplex PCR; TCRdb lists only in-frame clones, some missing. This sample has roughly 2.5 million clones, with about 92% found just once. Specimen: naive CD4+ T cells sorted from blood. Subset in this sample: CD45RA+ positively selected. These receptors came from a man aged 18 to 29 in good health.

The genes are TRBV10-3 and TRBJ2-3; D possibly corresponds to TRBD1 (6 bases). Deletions cut 5 bases from V and 4 bases from J, with 13 bases between. This CDR3 is 14 amino acids long. The germline V gene encodes CDR1 ENHRY and CDR2 SYGVKD. CDR3 nucleotides: TGTGCCATCAGTCAGGGGCCGGAGGCAGATACGCAGTATTTT. Its protein product is CAISQGPEADTQYF.

The rearrangement links TRBV18 to TRBJ2-5; D remains ambiguous. With 5 bases removed from V and 5 bases from J, the gap between germline ends came to 15 bases. Germline loops: CDR1 KGHSH, CDR2 LQKENI. This CDR3 is 14 amino acids long. In DNA form, the CDR3 reads TGTGCCAGCTCAGACCGGGCGACGGTCGAGACCCAGTACTTC. Translated: CASSDRATVETQYF.

The gene calls are TRBV6-1 and TRBJ1-4, with D perhaps TRBD1 (5 bases). The CDR3 totals 14 residues. V was cut by 5 bases and J by 8 bases, with 15 bases left in between. Germline loops: CDR1 MNHNS, CDR2 SASEGT. CDR3 sequence reads: CASSTGGAEEKLFF. For the CDR3, the DNA is TGTGCCAGCAGTACGGGAGGGGCGGAGGAAAAACTGTTTTTT.

Details on this clone: This same CDR3 is encoded by further DNA sequences in the sample. V usage is TRBV5-1 and J usage is TRBJ2-3, with a tentative D call TRBD2 (6 bases). This CDR3 is built from 14 residues. CDR1 is SGHRS, CDR2 YFSETQ, per germline. Trimming took off 1 base at V and 0 bases at J, with 6 bases between the two ends. CDR3 bases: TGCGCCAGCAGCTTGCGGGGGAGCACAGATACGCAGTATTTT. Residues: CASSLRGSTDTQYF.

This CDR3 is CASSSVGGGRTEAFF. As DNA, the CDR3 is TGTGCCAGCAGCTCAGTGGGGGGAGGGAGGACTGAAGCTTTCTTT. This rearrangement joins TRBV7-2 to TRBJ1-1, with D possibly matching TRBD1 (5 bases). This CDR3 has 15 residues. V was shortened by 4 bases and J by 5 bases, with 17 bases between the two germline ends. In germline, CDR1 is SGHTA, CDR2 FQGNSA.

The chain couples TRBV11-2 to TRBJ2-3; D remains ambiguous. The CDR3 consists of 14 residues. Germline lookup yields CDR1 SGHAT and CDR2 FQNNGV. V lost 0 bases and J lost 2, with 6 bases in between. The CDR3 region has the DNA TGTGCCAGCAGCTTAGAGAGGCTCACAGATACGCAGTATTTT. This translates into CASSLERLTDTQYF.

The chain has TRBV4-1 and TRBJ1-5; a weak D match, TRBD1 (5 bases). V lost 3 bases, J lost 6 bases, and 15 bases lay in between. Germline loops: CDR1 MGHRA, CDR2 YSYEKL. This CDR3 has 15 amino acids. The CDR3: CASSHHGAAGQPQHF. CDR3 DNA: TGCGCCAGCAGCCACCACGGGGCGGCAGGTCAGCCCCAGCATTTT.

The count of this clone is one. The chain carries TRBV5-6 and TRBJ2-2, with TRBD2 matching over 13 bases. Germline CDR1 SGHDT, CDR2 YYEEEE. J gave up 2 bases and V 4 bases, and 11 bases lay outside the gene matches. The CDR3 is 19 residues long. The CDR3 region has the DNA TGTGCCAGCAGCAAAGGGATCGGGACTAGCGGGGCAAACACCGGGGAGCTGTTTTTT. Translation gives CASSKGIGTSGANTGELFF.

In regard to this clone: The sample contains more than one DNA sequence encoding this CDR3. The chain couples TRBV9 to TRBJ2-7, with D perhaps assigned TRBD1 or TRBD2 (5 bases each). Trimming left V 4 bases short and J 2 bases short, with 13 bases between. The CDR3 is 14 amino acids. Germline V gene sequence: CDR1 SGDLS, CDR2 YYNGEE. This CDR3 is CASSSGTGAYEQYF. The CDR3 DNA is TGTGCCAGCAGCTCTGGGACCGGGGCCTACGAGCAGTACTTC. The variable domain in full, completed from reference TRBV9 and TRBJ2-7, reads DSGVTQTPKHLITATGQRVTLRCSPRSGDLSVYWYQQSLDQGLQFLIQYYNGEERAKGNILERFSAQQFPDLHSELNLSSLELGDSALYFCASSSGTGAYEQYFGPGTRLTVT.

There are a few counts of this clone. This chain joins TRBV30 and TRBJ1-5; the D is unclear. The CDR3 consists of 13 residues. Trimming cost V 2 bases and J 0 bases, with 5 bases left between them. Looked up from germline, CDR1 is GTSNPN and CDR2 is SVGIG (reference sequence). The CDR3 reads CAWSIDSNQPQHF. The DNA of the CDR3 is TGTGCCTGGAGTATCGATAGCAATCAGCCCCAGCATTTT. Based on the CDR3 plus reference TRBV30 and TRBJ1-5, the full variable domain is SQTIHQWPATLVQPVGSPLSLECTVEGTSNPNLYWYRQAAGRGLQLLFYSVGIGQISSEVPQNLSASRPQDRQFILSSKKLLLSDSGFYLCAWSIDSNQPQHFGDGTRLSIL.

The rearrangement links TRBV6-1 to TRBJ1-2, with no clear D. CDR3 length equals 13 residues. Trimming stripped 8 bases from V and 4 bases from J, with 14 bases between. Germline V gene sequence: CDR1 MNHNS, CDR2 SASEGT. In nucleotides, the CDR3 is TGTGCCAGCGCTACCTCATTGTTCTATGGCTACACCTTC. Translating it yields CASATSLFYGYTF.

V gene TRBV4-3 combines with J gene TRBJ2-7; D is tentatively TRBD1 or TRBD2 (6 bases each). Germline CDR1 reads LGHNA; CDR2 reads YSLEER. The V end lost 0 bases, the J end lost 5 bases, and 14 bases lay between the germline ends. CDR3 size: 15 residues. CDR3 residues: CASSQDWGATDEQYF. The DNA for the CDR3 is TGCGCCAGCAGCCAAGACTGGGGGGCGACCGACGAGCAGTACTTC.

This rearrangement joins TRBV23-1 to TRBJ1-1, with a weak D call TRBD1 (5 bases). TRBV23-1 is classed as an ORF, of uncertain function. The CDR3 is 16 residues long. V lost 6 bases to trimming and J lost 0 bases, with 17 bases between them. The CDR3 DNA follows: TGCGCCAGCAGCCCACCTTCTAGGGGCTTGAACACTGAAGCTTTCTTT. The encoded protein is CASSPPSRGLNTEAFF.

This rearrangement joins TRBV28 to TRBJ2-5; 8 nucleotides align to TRBD1. V trimming: 5 bases; J trimming: 6 bases; junction bases outside the gene matches: 8. The V gene's germline CDR1 is MDHEN and CDR2 SYDVKM. The CDR3 spans 14 residues. As DNA, the CDR3 is TGTGCCAGCAGTGGGACAGGCCATGTGCAGACCCAGTACTTC. Translating gives CASSGTGHVQTQYF.

This chain connects TRBV14 to TRBJ1-1, with D uncertain. CDR1 and CDR2 (germline): SGHDN, FVKESK. The CDR3 totals 16 residues. V gave up 1 base and J gave up 0 bases, with 12 bases separating them. The chain's CDR3 is CASSQGTPSMNTEAFF. The DNA of the CDR3 is TGTGCCAGCAGCCAAGGGACCCCTTCCATGAACACTGAAGCTTTCTTT. The full variable domain, its missing parts supplied by reference TRBV14 and TRBJ1-1, is EAGVTQFPSHSVIEKGQTVTLRCDPISGHDNLYWYRRVMGKEIKFLLHFVKESKQDESGMPNNRFLAERTGGTYSTLKVQPAELEDSGVYFCASSQGTPSMNTEAFFGQGTRLTVV.

The chain uses TRBV11-2 and TRBJ1-1, with D tentatively TRBD1 (5 bases). Per germline, CDR1 SGHAT and CDR2 FQNNGV. V was clipped by 5 bases and J by 0 bases, with 10 bases between them. The CDR3 spans 14 residues. CDR3 nucleotide sequence: TGTGCCAGCAGCGAGGGACGAATGAACACTGAAGCTTTCTTT. Its protein product is CASSEGRMNTEAFF.

The genes are TRBV10-1 and TRBJ2-3; perhaps TRBD2 as D (5 bases). CDR3 length: 13 residues. The ends were cut back, 6 bases at V and 2 bases at J, with 9 bases in the middle. Germline-derived CDR1 and CDR2 are WNHNN and SYGVQD (reference sequence). The CDR3 coding sequence is TGCGCCAGCAGCCGGGAATACACAGATACGCAGTATTTT. This gives the protein CASSREYTDTQYF.

The chain uses TRBV5-4 and TRBJ1-2; tentatively, D is TRBD1 (5 bases). Trimming stripped 5 bases from V and 8 bases from J, with 16 bases between. This CDR3 is built from 13 residues. Germline loops: CDR1 SGHNT, CDR2 YYREEE (reference sequence). The CDR3 DNA is TGTGCCAGCAGGATGCAGGGTATAGGAGGCTACACCTTC. This translates into CASRMQGIGGYTF.

This rearrangement joins TRBV6-1 to TRBJ1-2; no firm D call. The length of the CDR3 is 17 residues. Trimming left V 0 bases short and J 6 bases short, with 20 bases between. Germline CDR1 reads MNHNS; CDR2 reads SASEGT. For the CDR3, the DNA is TGTGCCAGCAGTGAAGCGCAACGAGACAAGAGAAGGGATGGCTACACCTTC. Translating gives CASSEAQRDKRRDGYTF.

The V and J genes are TRBV6-5 and TRBJ1-4; D is possibly TRBD1 (5 bases). Looked up from germline, CDR1 is MNHEY and CDR2 is SVGAGI. V shed 4 bases and J shed 3 bases, with 12 bases lying between them. CDR3 length: 15 residues. The CDR3 DNA sequence: TGTGCCAGCAGTTTTTACAGGTCGGCTAATGAAAAACTGTTTTTT. As protein: CASSFYRSANEKLFF.

The rearrangement links TRBV7-3 to TRBJ2-3, with 7 bases identical to TRBD2. V lost 3 bases to trimming and J lost 3 bases; unmatched junction nucleotides: 3. CDR1 is SGHTA and CDR2 is FQGTGA in the germline V gene. The CDR3 is 14 amino acids. The CDR3 DNA reads as TGTGCCAGCAGCTTCCCGGGGGGAACAGATACGCAGTATTTT. It yields the protein CASSFPGGTDTQYF.

CDR3 sequence reads: CASILDRGHGQPQHF. CDR3 DNA: TGTGCCAGCATTCTGGACAGGGGGCATGGTCAGCCCCAGCATTTT. The chain combines TRBV21-1 with TRBJ1-5; TRBD1 was called by the table and not checked on the DNA. TRBV21-1 is marked as a pseudogene. The CDR3 consists of 15 residues.

V and J are TRBV10-3 and TRBJ2-7; 9 bases are a match to TRBD2. The J segment lost 4 bases and the V segment lost 8 bases, leaving 3 bases of the junction unmatched. CDR3 length: 12 residues. CDR1 is ENHRY, CDR2 SYGVKD, per germline. CDR3 sequence reads: CAIGAGGYEQYF. CDR3 nucleotide sequence: TGTGCCATCGGAGCGGGAGGATACGAGCAGTACTTC.

The CDR3 here is CASSVGTSGRAAKETQYF. The DNA for the CDR3 is TGTGCCAGCAGCGTAGGGACTAGCGGGAGGGCCGCCAAAGAGACCCAGTACTTC. The chain has TRBV9 and TRBJ2-5; 15 bases agree with TRBD2. Per germline, CDR1 SGDLS and CDR2 YYNGEE. This CDR3 is built from 18 residues. The ends lost 0 bases at V and 3 bases at J; junction bases unmatched: 6.

V is TRBV9 and J is TRBJ2-5, with D perhaps TRBD1 (5 bases). With 0 bases removed from V and 4 bases from J, the gap between germline ends came to 13 bases. Germline assignment: CDR1 SGDLS and CDR2 YYNGEE. This CDR3 spans 15 amino acids. Here the CDR3 DNA reads TGTGCCAGCAGCGTAGCGGGCAGGCAGGGAGAGACCCAGTACTTC. It is translated as CASSVAGRQGETQYF.

Turning to this clone: The same CDR3 arises from other DNA sequences in this sample as well. The rearrangement uses TRBV5-1 and TRBJ2-3; TRBD1 or TRBD2 may be the D gene (6 bases each). The CDR3 consists of 15 residues. The germline V and J ends were trimmed by 4 bases and 3 bases, with 15 bases remaining between them. The germline gives CDR1 SGHRS, CDR2 YFSETQ. CDR3 region: CASSPWGAGTDTQYF. For the CDR3, the DNA is TGCGCCAGCAGCCCCTGGGGGGCGGGAACAGATACGCAGTATTTT.

V usage is TRBV5-5 and J usage is TRBJ1-5; D uncertain. The CDR3 loop spans 15 amino acids. V dropped 4 bases and J dropped 3 bases, with 14 bases sitting between them. Germline loops: CDR1 SGHKS, CDR2 YYEKEE (reference sequence). CDR3 bases: TGTGCCAGCAGCCCCGACGGAATGCCCAATCAGCCCCAGCATTTT. It specifies CASSPDGMPNQPQHF.

The chain has TRBV27 and TRBJ2-2; 7 bases agree with TRBD2. The germline V gene has CDR1 MNHEY and CDR2 SMNVEV (reference sequence). Unmatched junction bases numbered 9, after V lost 4 bases and J lost 4 bases. This CDR3 comprises 16 residues. The CDR3 sequence is CASSSPRGRGTGELFF. CDR3 DNA sequence: TGTGCCAGCAGTTCCCCCCGCGGGAGAGGCACCGGGGAGCTGTTTTTT.

The chain joins TRBV7-2 to TRBJ1-6; D remains unclear. The germline V gene has CDR1 SGHTA and CDR2 FQGNSA. Trimming removed 2 bases at V and 5 bases at J, with 4 bases between. The CDR3 spans 13 residues. CDR3 DNA sequence: TGTGCCAGCAGCTTACGTGATAATTCACCCCTCCACTTT. It yields the protein CASSLRDNSPLHF.

The chain has TRBV30 and TRBJ2-7, with 9 bases that match TRBD2. The germline V gene encodes CDR1 GTSNPN and CDR2 SVGIG (reference sequence). This CDR3 is 15 amino acids long. Trimming cost V 1 base and J 2 bases; bases outside gene matches: 6. CDR3 DNA sequence: TGTGCCTGGAGTGACCCGGGACTAGCAGCCTACGAGCAGTACTTC. Its protein is CAWSDPGLAAYEQYF.

This chain joins TRBV5-4 and TRBJ2-5; D ambiguous. V gave up 4 bases and J gave up 5 bases, with 18 bases separating them. CDR1 and CDR2 from the germline V gene are SGHNT and YYREEE (reference sequence). The CDR3 length is 15 residues. The CDR3 region has the DNA TGTGCCAGCAGCCCCGACTTGCTTCGTCCGGAGACCCAGTACTTC. Translating it yields CASSPDLLRPETQYF.